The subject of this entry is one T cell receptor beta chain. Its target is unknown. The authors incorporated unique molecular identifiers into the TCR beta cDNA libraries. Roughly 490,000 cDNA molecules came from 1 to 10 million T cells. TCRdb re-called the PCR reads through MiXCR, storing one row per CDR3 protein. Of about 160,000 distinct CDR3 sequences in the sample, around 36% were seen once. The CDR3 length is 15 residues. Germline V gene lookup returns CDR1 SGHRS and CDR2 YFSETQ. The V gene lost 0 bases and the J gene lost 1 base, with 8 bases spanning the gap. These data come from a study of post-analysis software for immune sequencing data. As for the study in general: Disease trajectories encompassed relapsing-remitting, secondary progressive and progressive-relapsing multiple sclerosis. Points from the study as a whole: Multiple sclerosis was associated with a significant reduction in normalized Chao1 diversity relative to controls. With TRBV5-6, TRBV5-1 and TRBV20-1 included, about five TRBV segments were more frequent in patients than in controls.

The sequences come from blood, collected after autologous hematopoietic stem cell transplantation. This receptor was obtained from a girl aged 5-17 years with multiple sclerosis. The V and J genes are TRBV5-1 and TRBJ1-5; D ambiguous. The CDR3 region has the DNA TGCGCCAGCAGCTTGGAAGGGATGAGCAATCAGCCCCAGCATTTT. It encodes CASSLEGMSNQPQHF.